This T cell receptor (beta chain) was captured in a study of T cell repertoires in cytomegalovirus infection. At the level of the study: Epitope selection comprised recently identified HLA-C-restricted CMV epitopes and well-studied HLA-B-restricted CMV epitopes. Through public TCR beta signatures, both CMV infection and matching HLA type were indicated. Overall study results and limits: Ex vivo responses were dominated by HLA-C-restricted CMV-specific TCR beta clonotypes. Identification of carriers of CMV plus the relevant HLA was achieved through cumulative public TCR beta family frequency.

V lost 6 bases to trimming and J lost 6 bases; unmatched junction nucleotides: 14. This CDR3 spans 17 amino acids. Germline V gives CDR1 SGHVS, CDR2 FQNEAQ. A single record per CDR3 protein comes from TCRdb applying MiXCR to the reads. The profile covers 650,000 to 850,000 distinct CDR3 sequences, with about 27% appearing a single time and around 12% taken by the ten largest. With respect to this clonotype: No antigen is known for it.

The source of this sequence is a human donor in good health (CMV status not recorded). Some clones in this sample may be carry-over from other donors' samples. The specimen comprised cultured CD8+ T cells from PBMCs, sampled from culture after CMV antigen stimulation. This sequence joins TRBV7-8 and TRBJ2-1; 10 nucleotides align to TRBD2. The CDR3 spells CASRTNLLAGVFNEQFF. The CDR3, as DNA: TGTGCCAGCAGGACTAACCTGCTAGCGGGGGTTTTCAATGAGCAGTTCTTC. Combining the CDR3 with reference TRBV7-8 and TRBJ2-1 gives the whole variable domain GAGVSQSPRYKVAKRGQDVALRCDPISGHVSLFWYQQALGQGPEFLTYFQNEAQLDKSGLPSDRFFAERPEGSVSTLKIQRTQQEDSAVYLCASRTNLLAGVFNEQFFGPGTRLTVL.